This TCR beta chain was profiled in a study of blood T cells in healthy people across ages. Regarding the study as a whole: TCR beta diversity tracked closely with naive T cell percentage.

A note on this clonotype: Its antigen is not identified.

Every sample had a minimum of 6.5 million PBMCs isolated. Alongside a J-beta primer mix, a sample-barcoded 5' primer served in a second PCR lasting about 7 to 11 cycles. Each cDNA molecule was tagged by a template-switch adaptor that had 12 random nucleotides. TCRdb reprocessed the 5' RACE reads via MiXCR and lists one record per CDR3 protein. The table lists around 600,000 distinct CDR3 sequences, roughly 43% of them singletons. This CDR3 has 17 residues. The germline gives CDR1 SGHRS, CDR2 YFSETQ. The J segment lost 3 bases and the V segment lost 3 bases, leaving 8 bases of the junction unmatched. The TCR was taken from a man at least 80 years old in good health. The sample was blood. The genes are TRBV5-1 and TRBJ2-1; 11 positions agree with TRBD2. The CDR3 nucleotides are TGCGCCAGCAGCTACACCGGACTAGCGGGCGTCTACAATGAGCAGTTCTTC. It encodes CASSYTGLAGVYNEQFF. Looking up the rest from reference TRBV5-1 and TRBJ2-1 gives the full variable domain: KAGVTQTPRYLIKTRGQQVTLSCSPISGHRSVSWYQQTPGQGLQFLFEYFSETQRNKGNFPGRFSGRQFSNSRSEMNVSTLELGDSALYLCASSYTGLAGVYNEQFFGPGTRLTVL.